The T cell receptor (beta chain) under discussion was sequenced for a study of a mutant IDH1 vaccine in newly diagnosed glioma. Whole-study context: Every participant had undergone radiotherapy, temozolomide, or both before, and most underwent both.

On this clone: Antigen unknown.

General study points: It seemed that pseudoprogression was not linked to changes in the top peripheral T cell clonotypes.

Repertoires were generated with immunoSEQ multiplex PCR, while TCRdb's copy carries only in-frame clones and drops some. The sample consists of 75,000 to 100,000 clones, 70% to 90% of them appearing once. V shed 0 bases, J shed 10 bases, and the junction held 9 bases outside the gene matches. CDR3 length: 16 amino acids. Per the germline V gene, CDR1 is LNHNV and CDR2 is YYDKDF (reference sequence). Documented time point: baseline, week 1 (first vaccination visit). Treatment: pre-vaccination baseline after standard-of-care therapy. J is TRBJ2-1 and V is TRBV15; 10 bases map to TRBD2. This sequence was found in a woman in her 50s with glioma. The sample in question was PBMCs, obtained from a glioma patient treated with radiotherapy, temozolomide or both. The CDR3 loop reads CATSRDRGSGRVEQFF. The CDR3, as DNA: TGTGCCACCAGCAGAGATAGGGGCAGCGGGAGGGTGGAGCAGTTCTTC.